The text below deals with one TCR beta chain. Its specificity is not known. Each donor was healthy, and each was a bone marrow donor. PCR amplification relied on 60 Vbeta primers (plus 13 Jbeta primers). The repertoire was sequenced with immunoSEQ multiplex PCR; TCRdb's copy has only in-frame clones and lacks some. The repertoire holds about 160,000 clones, with less than 85% as singletons. CDR3 length: 15 amino acids. CDR1 MRHNA and CDR2 SNTAGT come from the germline V gene. V was pared by 4 bases and J by 1 base, with 12 bases between. This sample is drawn from a study of cytomegalovirus exposure and HLA in healthy donors. Whole-study findings and limits: It was approximately 170 TCR beta chains that were listed as cytomegalovirus-associated. Across all donors, roughly uniform sequencing depth was an assumption of the presence/absence analyses.

The chain has TRBV6-4 and TRBJ2-3; D is possibly TRBD2 (5 bases). The sample comprised PBMCs. The receptor's source is a boy aged 2 to 9 in good health and CMV-seronegative. CDR3 DNA sequence: TGTGCCAGCAGTGTAGGACTTGGCGGCACAGATACGCAGTATTTT. It is translated as CASSVGLGGTDTQYF.